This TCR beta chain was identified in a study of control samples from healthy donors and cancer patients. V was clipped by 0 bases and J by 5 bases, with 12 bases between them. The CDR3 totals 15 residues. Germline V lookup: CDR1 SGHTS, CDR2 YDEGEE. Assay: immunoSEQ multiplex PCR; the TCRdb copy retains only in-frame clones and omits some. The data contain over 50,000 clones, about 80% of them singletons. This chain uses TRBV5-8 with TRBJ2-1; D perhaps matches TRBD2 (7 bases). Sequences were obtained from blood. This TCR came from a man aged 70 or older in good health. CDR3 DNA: TGTGCCAGCAGCTTGGAAGGGGGGGGGCACAATGAGCAGTTCTTC. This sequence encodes CASSLEGGGHNEQFF.